The 20 T cell receptor beta chains given below trace back to one sample, sequenced in a study of CXCR4 blockade with PD-1 therapy in pancreatic cancer. Libraries were prepared by immunoSEQ multiplex PCR; TCRdb keeps only in-frame clonotypes and omits some of them. The profile covers approximately 18,000 clones, with over 55% appearing a single time and 4.5% to 7.5% taken by the ten largest. Sequencing was done on a sample of tumor tissue. These receptors were obtained from a human donor with pancreatic ductal adenocarcinoma.

The chain carries TRBV19 and TRBJ1-5; D perhaps matches TRBD1 (6 bases). Between the trimmed V and J ends, which lost 2 bases and 13 bases, there was a span of 18 bases. The CDR3 covers 14 residues. Per the germline V gene, CDR1 is LNHDA and CDR2 is SQIVND (reference sequence). The CDR3 reads CASSINPRQATQHF. In DNA form, the CDR3 reads TGTGCCAGTAGTATAAACCCCAGACAGGCCACGCAGCATTTT.

V usage is TRBV28 and J usage is TRBJ2-7; no firm D call. The CDR3 contains 12 residues. The germline V gene encodes CDR1 MDHEN and CDR2 SYDVKM. Trimming pared 3 bases from V and 7 bases from J, leaving 10 bases between. CDR3: CASSLVTDEQYF. The CDR3 DNA reads TGTGCCAGCAGTTTGGTGACTGATGAGCAGTACTTC.

Regarding this clone: The sample contains more than one DNA sequence encoding this CDR3. The rearrangement uses TRBV19 and TRBJ2-1; no clear D. The CDR3 has 12 residues. The V gene's germline CDR1 is LNHDA and CDR2 SQIVND (reference sequence). V dropped 1 base and J dropped 6 bases, with 4 bases sitting between them. CDR3 nucleotide sequence: TGTGCCAGTAGTATAGGCGGCAATGAGCAGTTCTTC. Encoded protein: CASSIGGNEQFF.

This clone was seen only a few times. This chain links TRBV6-8 with TRBJ2-7; D ambiguous. Germline loops: CDR1 MNHGY, CDR2 SAAAGT. The V end was cut by 5 bases, the J end by 5 bases, with 16 bases between. There are 14 residues in the CDR3. Here the CDR3 reads CASSPSLQFHEQYF. DNA of the CDR3: TGTGCCAGCAGTCCCTCATTACAGTTCCACGAGCAGTACTTC.

The chain is built from TRBV28 and TRBJ2-7, with D perhaps assigned TRBD1 or TRBD2 (5 bases each). Germline CDR1 reads MDHEN; CDR2 reads SYDVKM. The CDR3 extends over 15 amino acids. Trimming took 5 bases from V and 5 from J, leaving 19 bases between them. DNA for the CDR3: TGTGCCAGCAGTCCGCGACAGACGGGATTGGACGAGCAGTACTTC. Translation gives CASSPRQTGLDEQYF.

The V gene is TRBV6-8, the J gene TRBJ2-1; 9 bases match TRBD1. Looked up from germline, CDR1 is MNHGY and CDR2 is SAAAGT. V was pared by 5 bases and J by 8 bases, with 10 bases of the junction left unmatched. There are 15 residues in the CDR3. The CDR3 region is CASSEGDRDPDEQFF. In DNA form, the CDR3 reads TGTGCCAGCAGTGAGGGGGACAGGGATCCTGATGAGCAGTTCTTC.

In this sample, this clone turned up a few times. V and J are TRBV2 and TRBJ1-2, with D possibly matching TRBD1 (6 bases). From germline, CDR1 is SNHLY and CDR2 FYNNEI. The CDR3 sequence is 13 residues long. Deletions cut 4 bases from V and 2 bases from J, with 8 bases between. The CDR3 here is CASSVQGNYGYTF. The CDR3 coding sequence is TGTGCCAGCAGTGTTCAGGGGAACTATGGCTACACCTTC.

V gene TRBV28 combines with J gene TRBJ2-6; 7 bases align to TRBD1. The CDR3 spans 18 residues. V gave up 5 bases and J gave up 4 bases; unmatched junction bases: 14. CDR1 and CDR2 (germline): MDHEN, SYDVKM. CDR3 region: CASSPNGTALLGANVLTF. The CDR3 DNA reads TGTGCCAGCAGTCCCAACGGGACAGCTTTACTCGGGGCCAACGTCCTGACTTTC.

This chain uses TRBV6-8 with TRBJ2-7, with TRBD2 matching over 11 bases. The CDR3 totals 15 residues. V dropped 5 bases and J dropped 1; count of bases not matched to a gene: 4. CDR1 is MNHGY, CDR2 SAAAGT, per germline. CDR3 amino acids: CASSALAGGSYEQYF. CDR3 DNA sequence: TGTGCCAGCAGTGCTCTAGCGGGAGGTTCCTACGAGCAGTACTTC.

The chain couples TRBV28 to TRBJ2-1, with D perhaps matching TRBD1 or TRBD2 (5 bases each). The CDR3 consists of 14 residues. From germline, CDR1 is MDHEN and CDR2 SYDVKM. V shed 8 bases and J shed 3 bases, with 14 bases lying between them. In nucleotides, the CDR3 is TGTGCCAGCCACCGGGACCAAAGCTACAATGAGCAGTTCTTC. Translated: CASHRDQSYNEQFF.

J is TRBJ2-3 and V is TRBV14; D remains ambiguous. The germline V and J ends were trimmed by 6 bases and 5 bases, with 9 bases remaining between them. Germline V CDR1 and CDR2: SGHDN, FVKESK. The CDR3 covers 12 residues. As DNA, the CDR3 is TGTGCCAGCAGTCAATTAGAAGATACGCAGTATTTT. Protein product: CASSQLEDTQYF. The whole variable domain, filled in from reference TRBV14 and TRBJ2-3, reads EAGVTQFPSHSVIEKGQTVTLRCDPISGHDNLYWYRRVMGKEIKFLLHFVKESKQDESGMPNNRFLAERTGGTYSTLKVQPAELEDSGVYFCASSQLEDTQYFGPGTRLTVL.

This clone was detected only a few times. CDR3 amino acids: CASSMGTWERYGYTF. As DNA, the CDR3 is TGTGCCAGTAGTATGGGGACATGGGAACGATATGGCTACACCTTC. V is TRBV19 and J is TRBJ1-2, with D maybe TRBD1 (6 bases). Per the germline V gene, CDR1 is LNHDA and CDR2 is SQIVND (reference sequence). This CDR3 has 15 amino acids. V was shortened by 3 bases and J by 5 bases, with 16 bases between the two germline ends.

The genes are TRBV19 and TRBJ1-1; D may be TRBD1 (6 bases). With 9 bases removed from V and 2 bases from J, the gap between germline ends came to 16 bases. CDR3 length: 14 residues. CDR1 is LNHDA and CDR2 is SQIVND in the germline V gene (reference sequence). The CDR3 nucleotides read TGTGCCAGCAGGATAGGGGGTAGTAACACTGAAGCTTTCTTT. As protein: CASRIGGSNTEAFF.

The genes are TRBV6-8 and TRBJ2-1, with 9 bases matching TRBD2. Trimming removed 2 bases from V and 6 bases from J; junction bases left unmatched: 5. The CDR3 runs 15 residues. CDR1 is MNHGY, CDR2 SAAAGT, per germline. CDR3 in DNA: TGTGCCAGCAGTTACAGGGCTAGCGGGATCAATGAGCAGTTCTTC. As protein: CASSYRASGINEQFF.

This chain connects TRBV5-1 to TRBJ2-3; TRBD1 or TRBD2 may be the D gene (5 bases each). The CDR3 loop spans 15 amino acids. Germline V CDR1 and CDR2: SGHRS, YFSETQ. With 1 base removed from V and 4 bases from J, the gap between germline ends came to 13 bases. CDR3 loop: CASSLRGVMADTQYF. The CDR3 DNA follows: TGCGCCAGCAGCTTGCGAGGGGTTATGGCAGATACGCAGTATTTT.

The V call is TRBV28, the J call TRBJ1-2; 9 bases align to TRBD1. CDR3 length: 14 amino acids. Germline CDR1 reads MDHEN; CDR2 reads SYDVKM. J gave up 4 bases and V 10 bases, and 10 bases lay outside the gene matches. The CDR3 spells CATRGQGSAYGYTF. For the CDR3, the DNA is TGTGCCACCAGAGGACAGGGGTCTGCCTATGGCTACACCTTC.

The CDR3 here is CASSLVGQVRYTF. DNA of the CDR3: TGTGCCAGCAGTTTAGTAGGGCAGGTCCGCTACACCTTC. The rearrangement links TRBV28 to TRBJ1-2; D gene uncertain. The germline V gene encodes CDR1 MDHEN and CDR2 SYDVKM. CDR3 length equals 13 residues. Trimming pared 2 bases from V and 9 bases from J, leaving 13 bases between.

The CDR3 region is CATSRTLGRGLSNEQFF. As DNA, the CDR3 is TGTGCCACCAGCAGAACCCTCGGGCGGGGACTCTCCAATGAGCAGTTCTTC. V gene TRBV15 combines with J gene TRBJ2-1; D might be TRBD2 (6 bases). V was cut by 2 bases and J by 6 bases, with 20 bases left in between. CDR3 size: 17 residues. The V gene's germline CDR1 is LNHNV and CDR2 YYDKDF (reference sequence).

The chain joins TRBV15 to TRBJ2-2; D possibly uses TRBD1 or TRBD2 (5 bases each). Germline V CDR1 and CDR2: LNHNV, YYDKDF (reference sequence). The CDR3 is made up of 15 amino acids. V dropped 5 bases and J dropped 2 bases, with 12 bases sitting between them. In DNA, the CDR3 is TGTGCCACCAGCGGCCGGGACGCAAACACCGGGGAGCTGTTTTTT. As protein: CATSGRDANTGELFF.

This clone was observed a single time. V gene TRBV19 combines with J gene TRBJ2-5, with D unclear. Per the germline V gene, CDR1 is LNHDA and CDR2 is SQIVND (reference sequence). The CDR3 extends over 13 amino acids. Trimming removed 3 bases at V and 2 bases at J, with 7 bases between. The chain's CDR3 is CASSIRLQETQYF. As DNA, the CDR3 is TGTGCCAGTAGTATCCGCCTTCAAGAGACCCAGTACTTC.